This T cell receptor beta chain originates from a study of cytomegalovirus exposure and HLA in healthy donors. There are 13 residues in the CDR3. Germline CDR1 SQVTM, CDR2 ANQGSEA. Trimming took 6 bases from V and 6 from J; bases not matched to a gene: 7. PCR employed 60 Vbeta and 13 Jbeta primers. Measured with immunoSEQ multiplex PCR; TCRdb has only the in-frame clones, and not every one. This listing includes about 110,000 clones. Notes on this clone: The antigen is not known.

Study-wide results and limits: High specificity and sensitivity for cytomegalovirus status were reported for the classifier. In an earlier analysis, productive rearrangement rates for most beta V segments clustered near 87% or 30%.

The chain employs TRBV29-1 and TRBJ2-7; TRBD1 aligns across 11 bases. What was sequenced was PBMCs. The clonotype originates from a middle-aged man in good health and CMV-seropositive. This CDR3 is CSVAGTGGFEQYF. The CDR3 DNA follows: TGCAGCGTAGCCGGGACAGGGGGATTCGAGCAGTACTTC.